This T cell receptor (beta chain) originates from a study of CD8 T cells in Susac syndrome. RNA totalling about 0.45 to 1 ug underwent reverse transcription with random hexamers. TCRdb ran MiXCR on the immunoSEQ multiplex PCR reads and lists one entry per CDR3 protein. The sample includes under 200,000 distinct CDR3 sequences, roughly nine tenths of them seen just once. The CDR3 covers 15 residues. Germline V gene sequence: CDR1 DFQATT, CDR2 SNEGSKA (reference sequence). With 1 base clipped from V and 3 bases from J, the junction kept 8 bases outside the gene matches. This chain joins TRBV20-1 and TRBJ1-1, with 7 bases that match TRBD1. The sequencing sample was made of CD4+ T cells from PBMCs. The sequence was collected from a human donor with Susac syndrome. In DNA, the CDR3 is TGCAGTGCTAGAGCGACACAGGGGACTCACACTGAAGCTTTCTTT. This encodes CSARATQGTHTEAFF.